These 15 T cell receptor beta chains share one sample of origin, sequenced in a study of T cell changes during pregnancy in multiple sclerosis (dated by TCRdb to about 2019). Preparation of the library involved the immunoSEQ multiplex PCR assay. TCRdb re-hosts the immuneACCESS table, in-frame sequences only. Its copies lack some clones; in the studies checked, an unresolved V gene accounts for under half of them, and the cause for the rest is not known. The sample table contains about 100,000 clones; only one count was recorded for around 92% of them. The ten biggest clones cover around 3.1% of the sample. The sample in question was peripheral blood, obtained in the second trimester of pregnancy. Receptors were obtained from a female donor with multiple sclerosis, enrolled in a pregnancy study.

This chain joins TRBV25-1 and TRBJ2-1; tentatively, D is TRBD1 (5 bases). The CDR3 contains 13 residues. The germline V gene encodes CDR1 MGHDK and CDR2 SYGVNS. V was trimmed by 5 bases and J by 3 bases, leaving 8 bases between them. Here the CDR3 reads CASSQGDYNEQFF. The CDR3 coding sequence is TGTGCCAGCAGTCAAGGGGACTACAATGAGCAGTTCTTC.

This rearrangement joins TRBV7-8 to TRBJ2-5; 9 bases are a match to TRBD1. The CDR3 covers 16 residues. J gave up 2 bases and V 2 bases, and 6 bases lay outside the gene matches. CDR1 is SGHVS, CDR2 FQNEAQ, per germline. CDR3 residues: CASSLRTGASQETQYF. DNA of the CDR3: TGTGCCAGCAGCTTACGGACAGGGGCAAGTCAAGAGACCCAGTACTTC.

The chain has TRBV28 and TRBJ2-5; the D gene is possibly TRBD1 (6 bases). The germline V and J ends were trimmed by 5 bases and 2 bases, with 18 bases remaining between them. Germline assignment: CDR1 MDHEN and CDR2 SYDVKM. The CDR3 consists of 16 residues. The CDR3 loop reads CASSISTQGKQETQYF. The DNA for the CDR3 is TGTGCCAGCAGTATATCGACTCAGGGGAAACAAGAGACCCAGTACTTC.

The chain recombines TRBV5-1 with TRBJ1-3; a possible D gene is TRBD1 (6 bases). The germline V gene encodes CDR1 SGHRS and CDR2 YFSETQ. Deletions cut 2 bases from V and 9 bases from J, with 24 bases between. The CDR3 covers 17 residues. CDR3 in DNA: TGCGCCAGCAGCTTCTTGCCCCCCGGGACACGGATGGGCACCATATATTTT. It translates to CASSFLPPGTRMGTIYF.

CDR3 sequence (DNA): TGTGCCAGCGGTCGACAGGCCGCCTACGAGCAGTACTTC. It encodes CASGRQAAYEQYF. V is TRBV6-6 and J is TRBJ2-7; D may be TRBD1 (6 bases). Germline loops: CDR1 MNHNY, CDR2 SVGAGI (reference sequence). V was trimmed by 8 bases and J by 2 bases, leaving 13 bases between them. The CDR3 consists of 13 residues.

CDR3 sequence (DNA): TGTGCCAGCAGGTCAGGGGGCATGACCACTGAAGCTTTCTTT. Amino acid sequence: CASRSGGMTTEAFF. The chain joins TRBV28 to TRBJ1-1; 8 bases fit TRBD1. Trimming at V came to 6 bases and at J to 4 bases, leaving 7 bases not matched to a gene. Germline-derived CDR1 and CDR2 are MDHEN and SYDVKM. The CDR3 loop spans 14 amino acids.

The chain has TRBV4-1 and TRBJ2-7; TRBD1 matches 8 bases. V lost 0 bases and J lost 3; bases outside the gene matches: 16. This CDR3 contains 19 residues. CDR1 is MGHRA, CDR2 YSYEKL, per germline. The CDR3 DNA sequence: TGCGCCAGCAGCCAAGATTGGAGTGACAGGGGCCGCCCAGTCTACGAGCAGTACTTC. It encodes CASSQDWSDRGRPVYEQYF.

CDR3 sequence reads: CASSLLDRGNTEAFF. In DNA form, the CDR3 reads TGTGCCAGCAGTTTATTGGACAGGGGGAACACTGAAGCTTTCTTT. J is TRBJ1-1 and V is TRBV28; TRBD1 aligns across 9 bases. V shed 1 base and J 1 base; nucleotides not matched to a gene: 1. The germline gives CDR1 MDHEN, CDR2 SYDVKM. This CDR3 is built from 15 residues. Filled out from reference TRBV28 and TRBJ1-1, the complete variable domain reads DVKVTQSSRYLVKRTGEKVFLECVQDMDHENMFWYRQDPGLGLRLIYFSYDVKMKEKGDIPEGYSVSREKKERFSLILESASTNQTSMYLCASSLLDRGNTEAFFGQGTRLTVV.

Here the CDR3 reads CASSIQGGNGELFF. Here the CDR3 DNA reads TGCGCCAGCAGCATACAGGGGGGCAACGGGGAGCTGTTTTTT. V and J are TRBV5-1 and TRBJ2-2; 8 bases are shared with TRBD1. CDR1 and CDR2 from the germline V gene are SGHRS and YFSETQ. Trimming took 4 bases from V and 7 from J; bases not matched to a gene: 6. CDR3 length: 14 residues.

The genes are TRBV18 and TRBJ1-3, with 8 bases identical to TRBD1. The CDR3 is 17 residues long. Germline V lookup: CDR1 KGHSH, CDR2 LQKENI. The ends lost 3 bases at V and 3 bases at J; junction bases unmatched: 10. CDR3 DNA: TGTGCCAGCTCACCCAACGGACAGGGTTGGGATGGAAACACCATATATTTT. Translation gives CASSPNGQGWDGNTIYF.

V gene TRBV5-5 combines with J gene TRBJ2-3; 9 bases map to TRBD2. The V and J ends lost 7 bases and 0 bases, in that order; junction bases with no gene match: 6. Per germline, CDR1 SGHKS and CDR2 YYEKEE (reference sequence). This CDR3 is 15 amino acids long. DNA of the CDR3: TGTGCCAGCGGGGAGCGGGAGGCCAGCACAGATACGCAGTATTTT. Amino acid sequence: CASGEREASTDTQYF.

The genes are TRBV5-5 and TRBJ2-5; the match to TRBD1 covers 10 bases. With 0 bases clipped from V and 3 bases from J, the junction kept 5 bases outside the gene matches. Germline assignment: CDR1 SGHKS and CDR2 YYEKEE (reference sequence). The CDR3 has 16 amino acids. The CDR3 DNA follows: TGTGCCAGCAGCTTGGCATCCGGGACAGGGGAAGAGACCCAGTACTTC. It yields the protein CASSLASGTGEETQYF.

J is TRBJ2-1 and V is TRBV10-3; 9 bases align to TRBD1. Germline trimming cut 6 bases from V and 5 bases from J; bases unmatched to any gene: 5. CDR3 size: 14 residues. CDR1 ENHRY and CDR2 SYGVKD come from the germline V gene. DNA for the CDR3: TGTGCCATCAGGGGGGACAGGGAAAACAATGAGCAGTTCTTC. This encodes CAIRGDRENNEQFF.

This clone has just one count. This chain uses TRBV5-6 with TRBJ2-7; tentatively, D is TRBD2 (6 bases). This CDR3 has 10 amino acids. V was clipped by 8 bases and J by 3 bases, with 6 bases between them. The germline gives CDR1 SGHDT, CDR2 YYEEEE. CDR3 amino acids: CARGGYEQYF. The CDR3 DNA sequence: TGTGCCAGGGGGGGCTACGAGCAGTACTTC.

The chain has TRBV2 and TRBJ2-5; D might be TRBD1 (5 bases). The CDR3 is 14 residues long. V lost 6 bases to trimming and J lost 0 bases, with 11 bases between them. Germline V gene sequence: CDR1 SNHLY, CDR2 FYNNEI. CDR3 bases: TGTGCCAGCAGGACTCGACAGTACCAAGAGACCCAGTACTTC. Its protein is CASRTRQYQETQYF.